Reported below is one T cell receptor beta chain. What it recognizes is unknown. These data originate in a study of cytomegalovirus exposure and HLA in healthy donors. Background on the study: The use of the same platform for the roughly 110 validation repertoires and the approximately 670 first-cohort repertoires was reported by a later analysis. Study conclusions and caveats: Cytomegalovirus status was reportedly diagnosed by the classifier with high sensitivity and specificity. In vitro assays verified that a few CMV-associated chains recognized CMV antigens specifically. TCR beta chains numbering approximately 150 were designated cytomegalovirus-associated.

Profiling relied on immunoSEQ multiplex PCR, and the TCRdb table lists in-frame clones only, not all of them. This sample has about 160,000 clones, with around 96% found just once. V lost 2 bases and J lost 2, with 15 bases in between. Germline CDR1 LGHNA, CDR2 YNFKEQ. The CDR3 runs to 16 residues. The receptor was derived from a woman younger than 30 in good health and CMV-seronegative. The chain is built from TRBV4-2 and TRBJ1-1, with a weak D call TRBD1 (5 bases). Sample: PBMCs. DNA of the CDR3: TGTGCCAGCAGCCAATCTTTAAGGGGTAGAAACACTGAAGCTTTCTTT. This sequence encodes CASSQSLRGRNTEAFF.